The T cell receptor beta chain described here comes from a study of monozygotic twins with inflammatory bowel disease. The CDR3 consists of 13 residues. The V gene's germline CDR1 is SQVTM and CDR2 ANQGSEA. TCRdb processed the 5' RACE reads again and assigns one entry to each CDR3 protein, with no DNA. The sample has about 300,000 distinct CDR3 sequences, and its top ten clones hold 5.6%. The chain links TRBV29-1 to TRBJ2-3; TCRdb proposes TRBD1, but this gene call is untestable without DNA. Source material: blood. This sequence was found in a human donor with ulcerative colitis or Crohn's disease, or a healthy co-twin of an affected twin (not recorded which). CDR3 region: CSVEGVGTDTQYF.